Detailed here is one T cell receptor beta chain. Its target is unknown. Across 18 months, stable Graves' hyperthyroidism was marked by no progression to ophthalmopathy. Exclusion criteria comprised uncontrolled infection, other autoimmune disease, pregnancy or lactation. Amplification yielded TCR beta CDR3 regions, with RNA transcripts as the source. The TCR CDR3 first-round RT-PCR relied on the HTBI primer set. TCRdb analysed the multiplex PCR reads with MiXCR anew, one entry per CDR3 protein. Of around 690,000 distinct CDR3 sequences in the sample, approximately 15% were seen once. The data originate from a study of T cells in Graves' hyperthyroidism and ophthalmopathy. Study-level points and caveats: The model made its ophthalmopathy prediction, and onset followed a median roughly six months later. Blood also showed most of the thyroid clonotypes that were expanded above 0.001.

The germline gives CDR1 SGHRS, CDR2 YFSETQ. The CDR3 length is 16 residues. V dropped 0 bases and J dropped 1 base, with 11 bases sitting between them. The sequencing input was blood. V usage is TRBV5-1 and J usage is TRBJ1-5, with D maybe TRBD1 (5 bases). This sequence was found in a man in his fifties with Graves' hyperthyroidism. CDR3 region: CASSLGQGGSNQPQHF. CDR3 DNA: TGCGCCAGCAGCTTGGGGCAGGGAGGAAGCAATCAGCCCCAGCATTTT.